The source of this TCR beta chain is a study of blood T cell repertoires in COVID-19. As for the study in general: Samples taken during acute and convalescent COVID-19 were collected in the United States, Italy and Spain.

This CDR3 is 12 amino acids long. V dropped 6 bases and J dropped 15; count of bases not matched to a gene: 6. Methods used by the authors: Reference gene primer amplification yielded estimated nucleated cell counts. Only in-frame clones appear in the TCRdb table, and some are missing; sequencing was by immunoSEQ multiplex PCR. Clone size and the V and J calls come from that table; the DNA yielded D and trimming. The sample records about 170,000 clones, approximately 90% being singletons. The sequenced material came from peripheral blood. V gene TRBV12-3 or TRBV12-4 combines with J gene TRBJ2-3; 13 positions agree with TRBD2. The TCR sequence derives from a young man with active or convalescent COVID-19. The CDR3 loop reads CASRRTSGSTYF. CDR3 in DNA: TGTGCCAGCAGGCGGACTAGCGGGAGTACATATTTT.